The text below deals with one T cell receptor (beta chain). No antigen is known for it. There are no base qualities to consult, and no much larger clone falls within one base. According to the germline V gene, CDR1 reads SGHTA and CDR2 reads FQGTGA. Measured from the cysteine to the phenylalanine, the CDR3 is 13 residues long. Just the 39-base CDR3 DNA is kept, in frame starting at base 1. V is trimmed back by 5 bases and J by 13 bases, and the junction contains 6 bases that no gene match accounts for. The sample is drawn from a study of T-cell memory formation after mild COVID-19 (dated by TCRdb to about 2021). In the study overall: TCR sequence clusters from the two donors were largely donor specific. Two young, previously healthy adult volunteers made up the cohort, one male and one female. In a couple of donors, T-cell clones that expanded and contracted after mild COVID-19 were tracked by sequencing TCRalpha and TCRbeta repertoires over time. Summary of the overall study and its limitations: Contracting CD4+ clones appeared mostly in the CM and EM memory subsets, whereas CD8+ clones were enriched in EMRA. Some responding clones were detected in pre-infection memory, suggesting pre-existing cross-reactive memory T cells joined the SARS-CoV-2 response. Balanced CD4/CD8 phenotypes were observed for clones contracting from day 15 to 85, whereas a bias towards CD4+ was observed for a second wave of clones expanding from day 15 to 37. The second-wave clones that peaked on day 37 were not confirmed to be SARS-CoV-2 specific. Only a couple of mild cases were covered in the study, and larger cohorts including severe cases with pre-infection samples were considered necessary.

PBMCs were isolated by Ficoll-Paque density gradient centrifugation. Data came from an Illumina NovaSeq 6000. Using 5'RACE with constant-segment primers, TCRalpha and TCRbeta cDNA libraries were constructed, with sample barcodes and unique molecular identifiers added in the process. RNA was extracted from every sample with Trizol reagent. Amplification of the libraries took two PCR steps, and the second step added a second sample barcode plus Illumina TruSeq adapters. Sequencing of libraries was performed on an Illumina NovaSeq with 2 x 150 bp paired-end reads. The authors' pipeline ran thus. The reads were demultiplexed and collapsed into UMI-guided consensus sequences using migec v1.2.7. With mixcr v2.1.11, UMI consensuses were aligned to TRA and TRB V and J templates and assembled into clonotypes. A clonotype was counted as expanded or contracted only when both edgeR and NoisET called the clonotype significant, with the noise models trained on biological replicates. For edgeR calls, a false discovery rate-adjusted p below 0.01 and a log2 fold-change threshold of 1 were applied. As an exploratory analysis of dynamics, max-normalized trajectories of the 1000 most abundant clonotypes were examined by PCA with hierarchical clustering. Each responding clone was given a CD4 or CD8 phenotype based on the CD4+ and CD8+ repertoires, which had been sequenced separately. TCRdb handled the public reads itself, with Q25 trimming in fastp and clone calling in MiXCR, and kept productive beta chains. Every distinct CDR3 protein forms one entry, paired with its most common genes and DNA. None of the V and J calls come from the authors' own analysis; TCRdb made them. The sample table shows roughly 340,000 distinct CDR3 sequences, and approximately 22% are seen once. Of the sample, roughly a fifth is held by the ten largest clones.

The chain employs TRBV7-3 and TRBJ2-3, and TRBD2 matches 13 of the central bases. Sequencing input: PBMCs or a T cell subset sorted from them (not recorded which). This receptor was identified in a man between 18 and 29 years old who had mild COVID-19 (a few samples of this study predate the infection). The sample titles of this study are shuffled in the database, so cell type and time point are left out; the donor was told from shared clones. The CDR3 protein sequence reads: CASSPGLAGEKYF. The DNA sequence is TGTGCCAGCAGCCCAGGACTAGCGGGAGAAAAGTATTTT. The CDR3 plus the reference TRBV7-3 and TRBJ2-3 genes for the other parts give the full variable domain: GAGVSQTPSNKVTEKGKYVELRCDPISGHTALYWYRQSLGQGPEFLIYFQGTGAADDSGLPNDRFFAVRPEGSVSTLKIQRTERGDSAVYLCASSPGLAGEKYFGPGTRLTVL.